One TCR beta chain is described in this entry. Its target is not known. Investigators excluded patients with uncontrolled infection, other autoimmune disease, pregnancy or lactation. The diagnoses drew upon clinical symptoms, serum thyroxine and TRAb, thyroid ultrasound and orbital computed tomography. This record belongs to a study of T cells in Graves' hyperthyroidism and ophthalmopathy. Overall study context: Before any treatment, at initial diagnosis, peripheral blood was collected. Regarding the study as a whole: Among thyroid clonotypes expanded above 0.001, most also appeared in blood.

Trimming took 6 bases from V and 2 from J, leaving 8 bases between them. The CDR3 contains 12 residues. Germline V lookup: CDR1 LGHNT, CDR2 FRNRAP. Amplified TCR beta CDR3 regions came from RNA transcripts. A first-round RT-PCR of the TCR CDR3 used the HTBI primer set. TCRdb re-analysed the multiplex PCR reads in MiXCR, keeping a single row per CDR3 protein. Altogether over 500,000 distinct CDR3 sequences are present, approximately 16% being singletons, with the ten largest covering approximately 32%. The TCR comes from a woman in her twenties or thirties with Graves' ophthalmopathy. Sequenced: blood. V usage is TRBV12-5 and J usage is TRBJ2-7, with D uncertain. Here the CDR3 DNA reads TGTGCTAGTGGACATTCTCCCTACGAGCAGTACTTC. Amino acids: CASGHSPYEQYF.